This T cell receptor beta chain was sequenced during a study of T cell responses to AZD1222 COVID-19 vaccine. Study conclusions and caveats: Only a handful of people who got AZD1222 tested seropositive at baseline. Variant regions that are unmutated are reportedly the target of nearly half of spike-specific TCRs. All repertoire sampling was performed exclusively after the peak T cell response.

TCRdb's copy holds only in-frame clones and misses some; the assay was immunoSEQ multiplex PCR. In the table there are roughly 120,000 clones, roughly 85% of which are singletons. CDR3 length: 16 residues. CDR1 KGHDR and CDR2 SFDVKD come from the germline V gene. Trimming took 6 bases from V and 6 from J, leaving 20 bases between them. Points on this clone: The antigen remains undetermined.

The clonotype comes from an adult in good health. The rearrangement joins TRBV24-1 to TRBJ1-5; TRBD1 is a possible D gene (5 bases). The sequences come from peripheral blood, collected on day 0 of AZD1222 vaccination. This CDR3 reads CATSSGDQWGVQPQHF. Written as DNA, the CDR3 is TGTGCCACCAGTAGCGGTGACCAATGGGGGGTTCAGCCCCAGCATTTT.